One and the same sample provided the 31 T cell receptor beta chains below, sequenced in a study of shared clonotypes between healthy human individuals. Assay: immunoSEQ multiplex PCR; the TCRdb copy retains only in-frame clones and omits some. The sample includes around 530,000 clones, around three quarters of them seen just once. The sample taken for sequencing was PBMCs. The receptors come from a middle-aged woman in good health. Some clones in this sample may be carry-over from other donors' samples.

The chain employs TRBV14 and TRBJ2-2; 9 nucleotides line up with TRBD1. Germline assignment: CDR1 SGHDN and CDR2 FVKESK. This CDR3 region has 16 residues. The trim removed 4 bases at V and 0 bases at J, leaving 3 bases unmatched. The CDR3 DNA is TGTGCCAGCAGCCCAGGGACAGGGACGAACACCGGGGAGCTGTTTTTT. It codes for CASSPGTGTNTGELFF.

The table lists this clone with a few counts. CDR3 sequence (DNA): TGTGCCATCACGGCTAGCGGGAGGTATGAGCAGTTCTTC. Amino acids: CAITASGRYEQFF. The V gene is TRBV10-3, the J gene TRBJ2-1; TRBD2 agrees at 11 bases. The V segment lost 7 bases and the J segment 8 bases; nucleotides outside the gene matches: 4. Per germline, CDR1 ENHRY and CDR2 SYGVKD. This CDR3 is 13 amino acids long.

A remark on this clone: With only one base between it and a far larger clone, this is likely a read error. DNA of the CDR3: TGTGCCAGCGGGAAAGGGGACATAGCCTTCGAGCAGTACTTC. It encodes CASGKGDIAFEQYF. The chain has TRBV7-2 and TRBJ2-7, with D possibly being TRBD1 (6 bases). The CDR3 runs to 14 residues. The germline V and J ends were trimmed by 8 bases and 6 bases, with 20 bases remaining between them. Germline V gives CDR1 SGHTA, CDR2 FQGNSA.

This rearrangement joins TRBV18 to TRBJ1-2; D call uncertain. Germline V gives CDR1 KGHSH, CDR2 LQKENI. V was pared by 3 bases and J by 4 bases, with 15 bases between. CDR3 size: 15 residues. Here the CDR3 reads CASSPSKDTFYGYTF. In nucleotides, the CDR3 is TGTGCCAGCTCACCCTCCAAAGACACTTTCTATGGCTACACCTTC.

This rearrangement joins TRBV7-2 to TRBJ2-6; TRBD1 aligns across 7 bases. Germline V gene lookup returns CDR1 SGHTA and CDR2 FQGNSA. The CDR3 sequence is 15 residues long. V dropped 5 bases and J dropped 4; count of bases not matched to a gene: 5. The CDR3 sequence is CASSRGGTGANVLTF. The CDR3 DNA is TGTGCCAGCAGCCGAGGGGGCACGGGGGCCAACGTCCTGACTTTC.

The chain uses TRBV29-1 and TRBJ2-3, with 7 bases aligning to TRBD1. Germline CDR1 reads SQVTM; CDR2 reads ANQGSEA. The CDR3 runs to 13 residues. V was pared by 7 bases and J by 0 bases, with 4 bases of the junction left unmatched. For the CDR3, the DNA is TGCAGCGCGCGACAGGGTAGCACAGATACGCAGTATTTT. Protein: CSARQGSTDTQYF.

About this clone: It is likely a read error: a sequence one base away is far more abundant. Other nucleotide sequences from this sample produce the same CDR3. This chain links TRBV25-1 with TRBJ2-2; 11 bases match TRBD2. CDR3 length equals 16 residues. The germline V gene has CDR1 MGHDK and CDR2 SYGVNS. Trimming took 4 bases from V and 6 from J; bases not matched to a gene: 7. The CDR3 nucleotides read TGTGCCAGCAGTGGCCGACTAGCGGGATATGCCGGGGAGCTGTTTTTT. Protein product: CASSGRLAGYAGELFF. The full variable domain, completed using reference TRBV25-1 and TRBJ2-2, is EADIYQTPRYLVIGTGKKITLECSQTMGHDKMYWYQQDPGMELHLIHYSYGVNSTEKGDLSSESTVSRIRTEHFPLTLESARPSHTSQYLCASSGRLAGYAGELFFGEGSRLTVL.

The V and J genes are TRBV9 and TRBJ2-1; D ambiguous. V shed 0 bases and J shed 8 bases, with 12 bases lying between them. Germline loops: CDR1 SGDLS, CDR2 YYNGEE. The CDR3 is made up of 14 amino acids. CDR3 in amino acids: CASSVEHIGDEQFF. CDR3 in DNA: TGTGCCAGCAGCGTAGAGCACATTGGGGATGAGCAGTTCTTC. The variable domain in full, completed from reference TRBV9 and TRBJ2-1, reads DSGVTQTPKHLITATGQRVTLRCSPRSGDLSVYWYQQSLDQGLQFLIQYYNGEERAKGNILERFSAQQFPDLHSELNLSSLELGDSALYFCASSVEHIGDEQFFGPGTRLTVL.

CDR3 sequence (DNA): TGCGCCAGCAGCTTGGGTGTTAGCGGGAGGGCCGGTTCCGAGCAGTACTTC. Residues: CASSLGVSGRAGSEQYF. The chain joins TRBV5-1 to TRBJ2-7, with 11 bases lining up with TRBD2. V gave up 0 bases and J gave up 6 bases; unmatched junction bases: 11. CDR1 SGHRS and CDR2 YFSETQ come from the germline V gene. The CDR3 covers 17 residues.

J is TRBJ2-2 and V is TRBV5-4; no firm D call. The CDR3 covers 15 residues. Germline V gene data show CDR1 as SGHNT and CDR2 as YYREEE (reference sequence). V was trimmed by 6 bases and J by 0 bases, leaving 12 bases between them. CDR3 sequence reads: CASTQLPPNTGELFF. Here the CDR3 DNA reads TGTGCCAGCACCCAACTCCCCCCGAACACCGGGGAGCTGTTTTTT. The full variable domain, completed using reference TRBV5-4 and TRBJ2-2, is ETGVTQSPTHLIKTRGQQVTLRCSSQSGHNTVSWYQQALGQGPQFIFQYYREEENGRGNFPPRFSGLQFPNYSSELNVNALELDDSALYLCASTQLPPNTGELFFGEGSRLTVL.

The chain uses TRBV4-2 and TRBJ2-1, with 12 positions matching TRBD2. Germline CDR1 LGHNA, CDR2 YNFKEQ. V shed 1 base and J 9 bases; nucleotides not matched to a gene: 10. This CDR3 is 17 amino acids long. The chain's CDR3 is CASSQGPPSGRDGEQFF. The CDR3 DNA sequence: TGTGCCAGCAGCCAAGGCCCTCCTAGCGGGAGGGATGGTGAGCAGTTCTTC.

J is TRBJ2-1 and V is TRBV9; D perhaps matches TRBD2 (6 bases). With 0 bases removed from V and 6 bases from J, the gap between germline ends came to 10 bases. This CDR3 contains 14 residues. The germline V gene encodes CDR1 SGDLS and CDR2 YYNGEE. CDR3 in amino acids: CASSVAGAFNEQFF. CDR3 bases: TGTGCCAGCAGCGTAGCGGGAGCGTTCAATGAGCAGTTCTTC.

The rearrangement uses TRBV19 and TRBJ2-1; D possibly matches TRBD1 or TRBD2 (5 bases each). The V and J ends lost 6 bases and 0 bases respectively, with 12 bases between them. From germline, CDR1 is LNHDA and CDR2 SQIVND (reference sequence). The CDR3 contains 15 residues. CDR3 in amino acids: CASRRDGNSYNEQFF. The CDR3 DNA is TGTGCCAGTAGAAGGGACGGCAACTCCTACAATGAGCAGTTCTTC. The entire variable domain, with the rest obtained from reference TRBV19 and TRBJ2-1, is as follows: DGGITQSPKYLFRKEGQNVTLSCEQNLNHDAMYWYRQDPGQGLRLIYYSQIVNDFQKGDIAEGYSVSREKKESFPLTVTSAQKNPTAFYLCASRRDGNSYNEQFFGPGTRLTVL.

The rearrangement links TRBV7-2 to TRBJ2-1; 14 bases fit TRBD2. V shed 0 bases and J 8 bases; nucleotides not matched to a gene: 3. The CDR3 is 16 amino acids. CDR1 SGHTA and CDR2 FQGNSA come from the germline V gene. CDR3 residues: CASSLAGLAGDDEQFF. In nucleotides, the CDR3 is TGTGCCAGCAGCTTAGCGGGACTAGCGGGAGACGATGAGCAGTTCTTC.

The CDR3 protein is CASSLAGLAGSGELFF. The CDR3 nucleotides are TGTGCCAGCAGCTTAGCAGGACTAGCGGGATCCGGGGAGCTGTTTTTT. The chain couples TRBV7-2 to TRBJ2-2, with 12 bases that match TRBD2. This CDR3 has 16 residues. The J segment lost 6 bases and the V segment lost 0 bases, leaving 2 bases of the junction unmatched. The germline gives CDR1 SGHTA, CDR2 FQGNSA.

The V call is TRBV28, the J call TRBJ1-3; D is uncertain. Germline lookup yields CDR1 MDHEN and CDR2 SYDVKM. The V end was cut by 7 bases, the J end by 0 bases, with 10 bases between. The CDR3 has 14 residues. CDR3 sequence (DNA): TGTGCCAGCATAAGACGAAACTCTGGAAACACCATATATTTT. It translates to CASIRRNSGNTIYF.

Regarding this clone: A far larger clone is only one base removed, so a read error is likely. The gene calls are TRBV30 and TRBJ2-5; the D is unclear. With the DNA end fitting TRBJ2-7 better, the J assignment may be wrong. The CDR3 contains 14 residues. The germline CDR1 and CDR2 sequences are GTSNPN and SVGIG (reference sequence). This CDR3 reads CAWSVLRSSYEQYF. CDR3 DNA sequence: TGTGCCTGGAGTGTACTCAGGAGCTCCTACGAGCAGTACTTC.

The chain combines TRBV19 with TRBJ1-5, with 7 bases that match TRBD1. V shed 8 bases, J shed 6 bases, and the junction held 19 bases outside the gene matches. The germline CDR1 and CDR2 sequences are LNHDA and SQIVND (reference sequence). The CDR3 has 17 amino acids. The CDR3 loop reads CASATVQRGGWGQPQHF. The DNA for the CDR3 is TGTGCCAGTGCCACAGTCCAGCGAGGGGGCTGGGGTCAGCCCCAGCATTTT. Full variable domain (rest looked up from reference TRBV19 and TRBJ1-5): DGGITQSPKYLFRKEGQNVTLSCEQNLNHDAMYWYRQDPGQGLRLIYYSQIVNDFQKGDIAEGYSVSREKKESFPLTVTSAQKNPTAFYLCASATVQRGGWGQPQHFGDGTRLSIL.

The chain carries TRBV28 and TRBJ2-1, with 12 bases identical to TRBD2. Germline V gene lookup returns CDR1 MDHEN and CDR2 SYDVKM. Trimming took 7 bases from V and 8 from J; bases not matched to a gene: 12. The CDR3 runs to 16 residues. CDR3 in amino acids: CASTPPQTSGSDEQFF. The CDR3 DNA follows: TGTGCCAGCACCCCACCCCAGACTAGCGGGAGCGATGAGCAGTTCTTC.

V and J are TRBV28 and TRBJ1-3, with 9 bases fitting TRBD1. Germline V lookup: CDR1 MDHEN, CDR2 SYDVKM. The CDR3 runs 16 residues. Unmatched junction bases numbered 13, after V lost 5 bases and J lost 8 bases. DNA for the CDR3: TGTGCCAGCAGTCTAGGGACAGGGCGCAGGCAGCACACCATATATTTT. Protein product: CASSLGTGRRQHTIYF.

This chain uses TRBV9 with TRBJ2-5; 8 nucleotides match TRBD2. The CDR3 consists of 15 residues. Trimming cost V 0 bases and J 5 bases; bases outside gene matches: 6. Germline CDR1 and CDR2: SGDLS and YYNGEE. The CDR3 nucleotides are TGTGCCAGCAGCGTAGCGGGAGGGGTGTGGGAGACCCAGTACTTC. Amino acid sequence: CASSVAGGVWETQYF.

This clone was observed at least ten times. The V and J genes are TRBV28 and TRBJ2-3, with D possibly TRBD1 on 6 matching bases. CDR1 MDHEN and CDR2 SYDVKM come from the germline V gene. The V gene lost 3 bases and the J gene lost 0 bases, with 13 bases spanning the gap. The CDR3 loop spans 16 amino acids. The CDR3 nucleotides read TGTGCCAGCAGTTTTACAGGGAGCATTAGCACAGATACGCAGTATTTT. As protein: CASSFTGSISTDTQYF.

The chain carries TRBV5-1 and TRBJ2-7; TRBD2 aligns across 11 bases. CDR3 size: 15 residues. Germline V gene data show CDR1 as SGHRS and CDR2 as YFSETQ. V lost 0 bases, J lost 5 bases, and 4 bases stayed unmatched. The CDR3 bases are TGCGCCAGCAGCTTGGTCCTAGCGGGAGGTAACGAGCAGTACTTC. Translating it yields CASSLVLAGGNEQYF.

In regard to this clone: In the same sample, other DNA sequences code for this CDR3. The chain uses TRBV5-1 and TRBJ2-7; 7 bases line up with TRBD1. V was clipped by 0 bases and J by 7 bases; unmatched bases: 1. CDR1 SGHRS and CDR2 YFSETQ come from the germline V gene. This CDR3 has 12 residues. The chain's CDR3 is CASSLDRGEQYF. The CDR3 region has the DNA TGCGCCAGCAGCTTGGACAGGGGTGAGCAGTACTTC. Full variable domain (outside the CDR3, taken from reference TRBV5-1 and TRBJ2-7): KAGVTQTPRYLIKTRGQQVTLSCSPISGHRSVSWYQQTPGQGLQFLFEYFSETQRNKGNFPGRFSGRQFSNSRSEMNVSTLELGDSALYLCASSLDRGEQYFGPGTRLTVT.

The chain employs TRBV19 and TRBJ1-1, with a tentative D call TRBD1 (6 bases). Germline V gives CDR1 LNHDA, CDR2 SQIVND (reference sequence). This CDR3 region has 14 residues. V was shortened by 6 bases and J by 4 bases, with 15 bases between the two germline ends. CDR3: CASSNPGAGTEAFF. Written as DNA, the CDR3 is TGTGCCAGTAGCAATCCAGGGGCGGGCACTGAAGCTTTCTTT.

This chain links TRBV28 with TRBJ1-2; perhaps TRBD1 as D (5 bases). The CDR3 runs to 13 residues. Germline CDR1 and CDR2: MDHEN and SYDVKM. Trimming pared 6 bases from V and 6 bases from J, leaving 14 bases between. The CDR3 DNA reads TGTGCCAGCAGCACGACAGATTTCCATGGCTACACCTTC. Translated: CASSTTDFHGYTF.

V gene TRBV5-1 combines with J gene TRBJ2-5, with D hard to call. The CDR3 loop spans 14 amino acids. The germline gives CDR1 SGHRS, CDR2 YFSETQ. V lost 0 bases and J 5 bases, leaving 11 bases between the germline ends. The CDR3 coding sequence is TGCGCCAGCAGCTTGGGACACCCTTGGGAGACCCAGTACTTC. Translating it yields CASSLGHPWETQYF.

The J gene is TRBJ1-2, the V gene TRBV5-1, with D perhaps matching TRBD1 (6 bases). This CDR3 is built from 13 residues. V lost 4 bases and J lost 7, with 14 bases in between. Germline values: CDR1 SGHRS, CDR2 YFSETQ. CDR3 sequence reads: CASSVGASRGYTF. The CDR3 nucleotides read TGCGCCAGCAGCGTGGGGGCTTCTCGTGGCTACACCTTC.

This chain joins TRBV28 and TRBJ2-7; the D gene is possibly TRBD2 (5 bases). V lost 3 bases and J 7 bases, leaving 10 bases between the germline ends. Germline assignment: CDR1 MDHEN and CDR2 SYDVKM. There are 12 residues in the CDR3. The CDR3 spells CASSLVGDEQYF. The CDR3 DNA sequence: TGTGCCAGCAGTTTGGTGGGAGATGAGCAGTACTTC.

J is TRBJ2-5 and V is TRBV7-3; TRBD2 aligns across 7 bases. The end of the DNA is better explained by TRBJ2-7, so the J call may be wrong. Germline lookup yields CDR1 SGHTA and CDR2 FQGTGA. This CDR3 spans 13 amino acids. The CDR3 bases are TGTGCCAGCAGCTTACTAGCGGACTACGAGCAGTACTTC. Translating it yields CASSLLADYEQYF.

The V call is TRBV27, the J call TRBJ2-7; the D gene is possibly TRBD1 (6 bases). With 8 bases removed from V and 5 bases from J, the gap between germline ends came to 19 bases. The CDR3 has 14 amino acids. Looked up from germline, CDR1 is MNHEY and CDR2 is SMNVEV (reference sequence). The CDR3 DNA is TGTGCCAGCTCACTGGGGACATATCCCCACGAGCAGTACTTC. Amino acids: CASSLGTYPHEQYF.